This TCR beta chain was documented in a study of molecular identifiers for immune sequencing clone quantification. Study-level results: Clones above 20 RNA copies contained over 97% of effector molecules and under 1% of naive molecules.

Germline V gives CDR1 SGHVS, CDR2 FNYEAQ. This CDR3 comprises 15 residues. The V segment lost 3 bases and the J segment 7 bases; nucleotides outside the gene matches: 9. TCRdb redid the calling of the PCR reads with MiXCR, one entry per CDR3 protein. The repertoire consists of about 320,000 distinct CDR3 sequences, with 20% to 25% occurring once and the leading ten covering 0.81%. Construction of naive CD8 libraries employed about 19,000 to 1,100,000 sorted cells together with 10%, 30% or 50% RNA. This clonotype was detected a few times. Its antigen is currently unknown. The receptor was isolated from a human donor in good health. Some libraries in this study had Jurkat cell RNA spiked in. The chain uses TRBV7-6 and TRBJ2-1; 7 bases match TRBD2. The specimen was naive CD8+ T cells from blood, with Jurkat cell RNA spiked in. As to subset: FACS-sorted CD8+CD4-CCR7+CD45RA+ naive T cells. This chain's CDR3 is CASSFGGGVSNEQFF. The CDR3 nucleotides read TGTGCCAGCAGCTTCGGCGGGGGAGTCTCGAATGAGCAGTTCTTC.